These 27 T cell receptor delta chains share one sample of origin, sequenced in a study of Vδ1+ human thymocytes. Findings and caveats of the study: Thymic TRG and TRD repertoires appeared highly polyclonal, with Gaussian CDR3 length distributions.

The antigens for these receptors are not known. Extracted RNA was reverse transcribed into cDNA. CDR3 amplicons came from multiplex PCR with pooled V-gene forward and constant-region reverse primers. TCRdb re-analyzed the multiplex PCR reads via CATT. Of tens of thousands of delta-chain clones in the sample, about 15% were seen once. Sequencing used Vdelta1+ gamma-delta thymocytes from the thymus. Described subset: FACS-sorted CD3+ TCRalphabeta- TCRVdelta1+ TCRVdelta2- thymocytes. The source of these receptors is a boy under two years old who had congenital heart surgery.

This clone turned up a few times. V usage is TRDV1 and J usage is TRDJ1; 10 positions match TRDD3. Germline V lookup: CDR1 TSWWSYY, CDR2 QGS. The CDR3 contains 19 residues. Trimming cost V 7 bases and J 2 bases; bases outside gene matches: 19. DNA of the CDR3: TGTGCTCTTGCCGTCCGCGCCCTACAGACTGGGGGATCTACCGATAAACTCATCTTT. This encodes CALAVRALQTGGSTDKLIF.

This clone was seen a few times. The chain employs TRDV1 and TRDJ1; D might be TRDD2 (8 bases). The V end was cut by 9 bases, the J end by 6 bases, with 35 bases between. Germline CDR1 reads TSWWSYY; CDR2 reads QGS. This CDR3 has 19 residues. This chain's CDR3 is CALLDSSYCNWGQTNKLIF. The CDR3 bases are TGTGCTCTCCTAGATTCTTCCTACTGTAACTGGGGACAAACCAATAAACTCATCTTT.

V gene TRDV1 combines with J gene TRDJ1; 9 nucleotides match TRDD3. The CDR3 spans 17 residues. Trimming at V came to 5 bases and at J to 0 bases, leaving 10 bases not matched to a gene. The germline V gene encodes CDR1 TSWWSYY and CDR2 QGS. CDR3 protein: CALGTGGYSRYTDKLIF. In DNA form, the CDR3 reads TGTGCTCTTGGGACGGGGGGATACTCCCGGTACACCGATAAACTCATCTTT.

Only a few counts were recorded for this clone. This chain links TRDV1 with TRDJ1, with TRDD3 identical over 7 bases. The CDR3 spans 19 residues. Trimming took 1 base from V and 6 from J; bases not matched to a gene: 20. Germline CDR1 is TSWWSYY and CDR2 is QGS. The CDR3 loop reads CALGERGCLTGAGSNKLIF. The CDR3 region has the DNA TGTGCTCTTGGGGAACGCGGCTGCCTGACTGGGGCGGGAAGTAATAAACTCATCTTT.

This chain uses TRDV1 with TRDJ1, with 11 bases that match TRDD3. Germline V gene data show CDR1 as TSWWSYY and CDR2 as QGS. V trimming: 1 base; J trimming: 4 bases; junction bases outside the gene matches: 14. The CDR3 runs 19 residues. CDR3 sequence: CALGERDWGIEVSDDKLIF. In DNA form, the CDR3 reads TGTGCTCTTGGGGAACGGGACTGGGGGATAGAAGTGTCAGACGATAAACTCATCTTT.

This clone has more than one count but fewer than ten. The J gene is TRDJ1, the V gene TRDV1; D gene ambiguous. The germline V gene has CDR1 TSWWSYY and CDR2 QGS. This CDR3 is 15 amino acids long. Trimming took 2 bases from V and 6 from J, leaving 16 bases between them. For the CDR3, the DNA is TGTGCTCTTGGGGAAGGACCGTACGTTATGCATAAACTCATCTTT. It is translated as CALGEGPYVMHKLIF.

The rearrangement uses TRDV2 and TRDJ1, with 7 bases lining up with TRDD3. Germline assignment: CDR1 GEAIGNYY and CDR2 EKD. J was trimmed by 0 bases and V by 4 bases; bases with no gene match: 7. The CDR3 consists of 15 residues. The CDR3, as DNA: TGTGCCTGTGAAATTGGGGGACATTACACCGATAAACTCATCTTT. Amino acids: CACEIGGHYTDKLIF.

There are a few counts of this clone. This chain uses TRDV1 with TRDJ1, with D possibly TRDD2 on 7 matching bases. The CDR3 is 20 residues long. Germline V gene lookup returns CDR1 TSWWSYY and CDR2 QGS. Trimming took 1 base from V and 0 from J, leaving 24 bases between them. CDR3 in amino acids: CALGERNSLPIRGYTDKLIF. The CDR3 nucleotides are TGTGCTCTTGGGGAACGAAATTCTCTTCCTATTAGGGGATACACCGATAAACTCATCTTT.

The V gene is TRDV1, the J gene TRDJ1; D gene ambiguous. This CDR3 is 18 amino acids long. V was pared by 2 bases and J by 0 bases, with 19 bases between. Germline CDR1 is TSWWSYY and CDR2 is QGS. CDR3 residues: CALGENFPGWLYTDKLIF. The CDR3 coding sequence is TGTGCTCTTGGGGAAAATTTTCCCGGGTGGCTCTACACCGATAAACTCATCTTT.

This chain joins TRDV2 and TRDJ1; 7 nucleotides agree with TRDD3. Trimming at V came to 2 bases and at J to 6 bases, leaving 17 bases not matched to a gene. CDR3 length equals 17 residues. The germline V gene has CDR1 GEAIGNYY and CDR2 EKD. CDR3 sequence (DNA): TGTGCCTGTGACAGACATGGGGGACTCGAGCGAGATAATAAACTCATCTTT. As protein: CACDRHGGLERDNKLIF.

The V call is TRDV1, the J call TRDJ1; the D gene is possibly TRDD3 (6 bases). Germline CDR1 reads TSWWSYY; CDR2 reads QGS. CDR3 length: 16 amino acids. Trimming took off 0 bases at V and 1 base at J, with 12 bases between the two ends. The CDR3 spells CALGELMGAPTDKLIF. The DNA of the CDR3 is TGTGCTCTTGGGGAACTCATGGGGGCCCCCACCGATAAACTCATCTTT.

Turning to this clone: A read error is possible here, since a much larger clone lies one base away. Additional DNA sequences in this sample encode the identical CDR3. The chain links TRAV29/DV5 to TRDJ1; 12 nucleotides agree with TRDD3. CDR3 size: 17 residues. Germline V gives CDR1 NSMFDY, CDR2 ISSIKDK. Written as DNA, the CDR3 is TGCGCAGCAAGCCACCACTGGGGGATACTGTACACCGATAAACTCATCTTT. Its protein is CAASHHWGILYTDKLIF.

This chain joins TRDV1 and TRDJ1; no clear D gene. CDR1 and CDR2 (germline): TSWWSYY, QGS. The CDR3 length is 14 residues. Trimming shortened V by 5 bases and J by 8 bases, and 18 bases separated the two germline ends. CDR3: CALGNPYTHGKLIF. For the CDR3, the DNA is TGTGCTCTTGGGAACCCTTATACCCACGGGAAACTCATCTTT.

This clone was seen a few times. The rearrangement joins TRDV1 to TRDJ1, with 8 bases that match TRDD3. J lost 8 bases, V lost 3 bases, and 14 bases had no gene match. CDR1 and CDR2 (germline): TSWWSYY, QGS. This CDR3 has 16 amino acids. The CDR3 sequence is CALGEGYEGILYKLIF. Written as DNA, the CDR3 is TGTGCTCTTGGGGAGGGATACGAGGGGATTTTGTACAAACTCATCTTT.

V usage is TRDV1 and J usage is TRDJ1, with D maybe TRDD3 (5 bases). V was clipped by 5 bases and J by 0 bases, with 34 bases between them. This CDR3 has 22 amino acids. The germline CDR1 and CDR2 sequences are TSWWSYY and QGS. CDR3 nucleotides: TGTGCTCTTGGGTTTCAAGCCCGGGGGGTATCGCGCGTACCGGTGTACACCGATAAACTCATCTTT. It encodes CALGFQARGVSRVPVYTDKLIF.

This rearrangement joins TRDV1 to TRDJ1, with D perhaps assigned TRDD2 or TRDD3 (7 bases each). The CDR3 is 19 residues long. CDR1 and CDR2 from the germline V gene are TSWWSYY and QGS. V lost 4 bases, J lost 0 bases, and 24 bases lay in between. Written as DNA, the CDR3 is TGTGCTCTTGGGGGAAAGTTCCTACGGGGATATTGGCACACCGATAAACTCATCTTT. Translation gives CALGGKFLRGYWHTDKLIF.

This clone appeared a few times. The V and J genes are TRDV1 and TRDJ1; D gene ambiguous. V was clipped by 0 bases and J by 8 bases, with 7 bases between them. Germline V gives CDR1 TSWWSYY, CDR2 QGS. The CDR3 covers 12 residues. In nucleotides, the CDR3 is TGTGCTCTTGGGGAACTAGAGGAAAAACTCATCTTT. Translating gives CALGELEEKLIF.

The chain joins TRDV1 to TRDJ1; tentatively, D is TRDD3 (10 bases). V was shortened by 4 bases and J by 0 bases, with 36 bases between the two germline ends. Germline-derived CDR1 and CDR2 are TSWWSYY and QGS. The CDR3 loop spans 23 amino acids. Here the CDR3 DNA reads TGTGCTCTTGGGGCCCCCCCCTTCCTACGCCTTTGGGGGATACTGGGGTACACCGATAAACTCATCTTT. Translating it yields CALGAPPFLRLWGILGYTDKLIF.

V and J are TRDV1 and TRDJ1; 9 bases are a match to TRDD3. Unmatched junction bases numbered 21, after V lost 4 bases and J lost 6 bases. CDR3 length: 19 amino acids. CDR1 is TSWWSYY, CDR2 QGS, per germline. The CDR3 reads CALGGFRTKLGDPLHKLIF. CDR3 DNA sequence: TGTGCTCTTGGGGGGTTCCGGACGAAACTGGGGGACCCTCTCCATAAACTCATCTTT.

This sequence joins TRDV1 and TRDJ2; D gene unclear. CDR3 length: 16 residues. V shed 5 bases and J shed 4 bases, with 17 bases lying between them. Looked up from germline, CDR1 is TSWWSYY and CDR2 is QGS. The CDR3 here is CALGHILQSPTAQLFF. CDR3 nucleotide sequence: TGTGCTCTTGGGCATATCCTGCAAAGTCCGACAGCACAACTCTTCTTT.

The genes are TRDV1 and TRDJ1, with 9 nucleotides matching TRDD3. Trimming cost V 5 bases and J 0 bases; bases outside gene matches: 19. The CDR3 totals 20 residues. Germline V gene sequence: CDR1 TSWWSYY, CDR2 QGS. The CDR3 region is CALGRLRVLVLGEYTDKLIF. CDR3 bases: TGTGCTCTTGGGAGACTCCGTGTTTTGGTACTGGGGGAGTACACCGATAAACTCATCTTT.

The chain has TRDV1 and TRDJ1, with D possibly matching TRDD3 (6 bases). The V end lost 1 base, the J end lost 0 bases, and 15 bases lay between the germline ends. Germline assignment: CDR1 TSWWSYY and CDR2 QGS. The CDR3 totals 17 residues. The chain's CDR3 is CALGEPSGGPYTDKLIF. Here the CDR3 DNA reads TGTGCTCTTGGGGAACCCAGTGGGGGTCCGTACACCGATAAACTCATCTTT.

The chain recombines TRDV1 with TRDJ1, with no clear D. V lost 8 bases to trimming and J lost 0 bases, with 13 bases between them. There are 14 residues in the CDR3. CDR1 is TSWWSYY and CDR2 is QGS in the germline V gene. DNA for the CDR3: TGTGCTCTTTTAATCACCTCGTACACCGATAAACTCATCTTT. Its protein is CALLITSYTDKLIF.

This clone was counted only a few times. The chain carries TRDV1 and TRDJ1, with 8 bases fitting TRDD3. This CDR3 spans 20 amino acids. V was clipped by 3 bases and J by 7 bases; unmatched bases: 25. Looked up from germline, CDR1 is TSWWSYY and CDR2 is QGS. The CDR3 coding sequence is TGTGCTCTTGGGGACCTAAAATCCCTTTTAGGCTGGGGGAGTAGTGGTAAACTCATCTTT. Translated, it gives CALGDLKSLLGWGSSGKLIF.

The rearrangement links TRDV1 to TRDJ1; possible D gene TRDD3, 6 bases. The CDR3 runs to 19 residues. Germline V lookup: CDR1 TSWWSYY, CDR2 QGS. V lost 2 bases to trimming and J lost 5 bases, with 27 bases between them. The CDR3 DNA is TGTGCTCTTGGGGAAAAGGTCCATTCCTTAAACTACTGGGAGGATAAACTCATCTTT. It encodes CALGEKVHSLNYWEDKLIF.

This clone was counted only a few times. The V gene is TRDV1, the J gene TRDJ1, with D hard to call. This CDR3 is built from 15 residues. Germline CDR1 is TSWWSYY and CDR2 is QGS. V gave up 2 bases and J gave up 2 bases, with 12 bases separating them. The CDR3 nucleotides read TGTGCTCTTGGGGAAAACTCCCTTTCTACCGATAAACTCATCTTT. Protein: CALGENSLSTDKLIF.

This clone was picked up a small number of times. This chain uses TRDV1 with TRDJ1; 7 bases match TRDD3. CDR1 is TSWWSYY, CDR2 QGS, per germline. The V and J ends lost 3 bases and 1 base, in that order; junction bases with no gene match: 26. The CDR3 totals 22 residues. CDR3 sequence: CALGDPTPNPKIALGITDKLIF. CDR3 nucleotides: TGTGCTCTTGGGGACCCGACCCCTAATCCTAAGATAGCACTGGGGATCACCGATAAACTCATCTTT.